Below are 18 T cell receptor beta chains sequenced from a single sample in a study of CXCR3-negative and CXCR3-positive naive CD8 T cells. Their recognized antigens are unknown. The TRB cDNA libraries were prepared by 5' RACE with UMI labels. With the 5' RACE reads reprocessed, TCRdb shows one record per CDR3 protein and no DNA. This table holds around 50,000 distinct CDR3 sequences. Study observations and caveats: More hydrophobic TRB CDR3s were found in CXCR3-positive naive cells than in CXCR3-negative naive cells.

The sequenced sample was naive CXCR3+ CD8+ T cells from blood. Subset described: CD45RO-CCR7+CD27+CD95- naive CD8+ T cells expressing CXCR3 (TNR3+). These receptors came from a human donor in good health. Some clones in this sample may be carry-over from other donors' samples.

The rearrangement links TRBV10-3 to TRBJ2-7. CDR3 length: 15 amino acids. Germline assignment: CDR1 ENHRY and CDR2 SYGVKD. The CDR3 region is CAISGTGGSSYEQYF.

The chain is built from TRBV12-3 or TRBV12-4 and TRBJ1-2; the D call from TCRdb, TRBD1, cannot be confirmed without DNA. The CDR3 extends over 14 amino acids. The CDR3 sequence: CASSPTTGTYGYTF.

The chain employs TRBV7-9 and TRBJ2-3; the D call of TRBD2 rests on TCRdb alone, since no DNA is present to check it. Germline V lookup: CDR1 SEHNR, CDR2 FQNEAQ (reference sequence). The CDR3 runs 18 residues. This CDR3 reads CASTLSPLGGEDTDTQYF.

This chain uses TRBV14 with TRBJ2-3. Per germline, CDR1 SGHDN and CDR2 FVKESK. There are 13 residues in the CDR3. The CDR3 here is CASSQATTDTQYF.

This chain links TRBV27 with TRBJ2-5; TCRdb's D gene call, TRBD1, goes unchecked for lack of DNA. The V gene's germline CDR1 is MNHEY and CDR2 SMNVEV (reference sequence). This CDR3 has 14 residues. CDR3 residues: CASSVAGTQETQYF.

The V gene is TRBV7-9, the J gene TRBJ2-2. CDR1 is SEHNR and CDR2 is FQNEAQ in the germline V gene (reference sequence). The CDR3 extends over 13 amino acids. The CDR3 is CASSPHSPGELFF.

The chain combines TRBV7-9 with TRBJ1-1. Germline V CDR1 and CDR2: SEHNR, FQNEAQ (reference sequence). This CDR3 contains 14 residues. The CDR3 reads CASSLVSANTEAFF.

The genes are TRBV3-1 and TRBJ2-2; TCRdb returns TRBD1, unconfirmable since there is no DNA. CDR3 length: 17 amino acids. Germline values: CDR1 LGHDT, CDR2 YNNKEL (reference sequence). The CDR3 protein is CASSHNGIHRVAGELFF.

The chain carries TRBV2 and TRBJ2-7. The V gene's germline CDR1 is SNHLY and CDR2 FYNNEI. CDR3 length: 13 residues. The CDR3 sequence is CASRRFTPYEQYF.

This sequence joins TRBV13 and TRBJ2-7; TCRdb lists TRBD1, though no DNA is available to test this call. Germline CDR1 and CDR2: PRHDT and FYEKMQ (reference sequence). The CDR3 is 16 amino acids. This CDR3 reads CASSDPLSGTPGEQYF.

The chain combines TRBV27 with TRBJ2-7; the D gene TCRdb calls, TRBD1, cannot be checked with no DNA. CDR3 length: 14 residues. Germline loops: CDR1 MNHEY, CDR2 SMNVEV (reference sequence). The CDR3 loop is CASSLRDSPTEQYF.

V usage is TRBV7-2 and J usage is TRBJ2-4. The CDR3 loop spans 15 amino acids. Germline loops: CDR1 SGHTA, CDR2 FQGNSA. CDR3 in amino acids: CASSLTAIAKNIQYF. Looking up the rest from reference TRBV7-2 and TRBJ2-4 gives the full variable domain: GAGVSQSPSNKVTEKGKDVELRCDPISGHTALYWYRQSLGQGLEFLIYFQGNSAPDKSGLPSDRFSAERTGGSVSTLTIQRTQQEDSAVYLCASSLTAIAKNIQYFGAGTRLSVL.

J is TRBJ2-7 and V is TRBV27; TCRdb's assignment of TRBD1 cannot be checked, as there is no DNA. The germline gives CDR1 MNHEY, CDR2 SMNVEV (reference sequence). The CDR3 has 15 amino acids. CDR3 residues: CASSYEGQGGSEQYF.

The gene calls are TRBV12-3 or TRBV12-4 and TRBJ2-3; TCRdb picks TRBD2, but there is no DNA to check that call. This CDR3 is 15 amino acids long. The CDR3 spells CASSLTSGGADTQYF.

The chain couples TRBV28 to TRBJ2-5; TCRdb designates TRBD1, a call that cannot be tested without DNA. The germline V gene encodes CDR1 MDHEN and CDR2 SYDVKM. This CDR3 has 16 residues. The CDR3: CASRSQGRGDRETQYF. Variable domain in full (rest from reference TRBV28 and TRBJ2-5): DVKVTQSSRYLVKRTGEKVFLECVQDMDHENMFWYRQDPGLGLRLIYFSYDVKMKEKGDIPEGYSVSREKKERFSLILESASTNQTSMYLCASRSQGRGDRETQYFGPGTRLLVL.

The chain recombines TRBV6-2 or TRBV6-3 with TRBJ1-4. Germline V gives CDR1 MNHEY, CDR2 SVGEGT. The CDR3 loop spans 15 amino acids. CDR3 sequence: CASSPPLRIYEKLFF.

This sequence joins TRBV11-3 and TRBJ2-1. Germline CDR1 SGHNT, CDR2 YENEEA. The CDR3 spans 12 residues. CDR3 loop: CASSLITSEQFF.

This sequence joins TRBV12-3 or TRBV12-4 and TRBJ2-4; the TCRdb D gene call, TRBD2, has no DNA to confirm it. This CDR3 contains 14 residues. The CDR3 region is CASSFGTVRNIQYF.